This entry features one T cell receptor (beta chain) sequence. Its antigen target is currently unknown. This specimen belongs to a study of monozygotic twins with inflammatory bowel disease (dated by TCRdb to the late 2010s). General notes on the study: The full study comprised around 28 monozygotic twin pairs: nine German pairs (four IBD-concordant, five IBD-discordant) and 19 IBD-discordant Danish pairs. The search for disease-associated traits relied mainly on comparing IBD patients with their genetically identical healthy co-twins within discordant pairs. Each individual had, on average, about 151 000 unique TCRalpha sequences and 181 000 unique TCRbeta sequences available for analysis.

From each donor, a 2.5 ml peripheral blood sample was drawn into PAXgene tubes and stored at -80 degrees C. Total RNA was isolated from whole blood with the PAXgene blood miRNA kit on an automated QIAcube, without T cell sorting. Deep TCRalpha and TCRbeta repertoire profiling with unique molecular barcoding was performed on peripheral blood of monozygotic twin pairs concordant or discordant for inflammatory bowel disease. For every twin pair, smoking habits were documented, and each individual was categorised as a current, former or never smoker. Findings and caveats that apply to the study as a whole: Concordant and discordant twins showed no difference in repertoire similarity, possibly because of limited statistical power. The analysis was unable to tell different T cell subtypes apart. Because patients received different immunosuppressive treatments, the repertoires may have picked up extra background noise and variability between individuals. IBD patients had lower TCRbeta repertoire diversity, measured by the inverse Simpson index, than their healthy co-twins. The results gave no support for a single strong signal or clonotype linked to IBD. Fewer clonotypes were shared with other individuals by IBD patients than by healthy twins, most markedly in patients showing signs of disease activity.

The library relied on 5' RACE. Preparation of each TCR library used approximately 3.5 ug of total RNA. For each sample, cDNA was synthesized in eight separate reactions using SMARTScribe reverse transcriptase. During cDNA synthesis, template switching was used to introduce unique molecular identifiers that contained a 6-nucleotide sample barcode. Two nested PCRs of about 15 and 9 cycles amplified the TCRalpha and TCRbeta cDNA, and bead purification followed each PCR. Before amplification, the cDNA was treated with uracil DNA-glycosylase and purified using the QIAquick PCR purification kit. The second PCR added Illumina TruSeq-compatible adapters along with sample-specific barcodes. Library quality and concentration were checked on TapeStation and Qubit, and libraries were pooled at 4.5 to 5.5 ng each. The pooled libraries were sequenced with 2 x 100 bp reads and custom sequencing primers on an Illumina HiSeq2500 single-index Rapid Run. Regarding the original processing steps: PCR and sequencing errors were corrected by UMI-based consensus assembly using MiGEC version 1.2.6. MiXCR version 2.1.1 was used to carry out V(D)J alignment, clonotype assembly and CDR3 extraction. To normalise gene usage, clonotype sharing and MAIT/NKT TCR abundance, the analysis used the top 1000, 10 000 and 20 000 clonotypes per sample. After downsampling to 27 000 UMIs, diversity was calculated as the inverse Simpson index using the vegan R package. Statistical testing used paired Mann-Whitney U tests on the discordant twin pairs and applied Benjamini-Hochberg correction for multiple testing. TCRdb reprocessed the reads, and each CDR3 protein sequence is entered once, without DNA. For this entry, the V and J calls and clone size follow TCRdb and not the study's own pipeline. The table for this sample shows more than 85,000 distinct CDR3 sequences. The top ten clonotypes cover roughly 12% of the sample.

Sequences were obtained from blood. The TCR comes from a human donor with ulcerative colitis or Crohn's disease, or a healthy co-twin of an affected twin (not recorded which).

CDR3 loop: CASSSTGSYTGKTQYF. The rearrangement combines TRBV11-2 with TRBJ2-5; no DNA is available, so the TRBD1 call from TCRdb remains unchecked. CDR1 and CDR2, looked up from the germline V gene, are SGHAT and FQNNGV. Including the terminal cysteine and phenylalanine, the CDR3 comprises 16 residues. No DNA accompanies this entry.